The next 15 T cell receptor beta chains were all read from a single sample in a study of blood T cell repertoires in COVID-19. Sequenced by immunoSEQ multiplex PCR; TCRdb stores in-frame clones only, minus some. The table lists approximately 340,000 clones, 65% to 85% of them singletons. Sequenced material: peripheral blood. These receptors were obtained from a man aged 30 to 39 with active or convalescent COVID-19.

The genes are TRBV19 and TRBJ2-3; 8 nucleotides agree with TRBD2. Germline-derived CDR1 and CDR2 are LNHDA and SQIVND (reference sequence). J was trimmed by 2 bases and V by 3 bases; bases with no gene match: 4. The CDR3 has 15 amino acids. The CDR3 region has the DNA TGTGCCAGTAGTATTGGACTAGCTGCCACAGATACGCAGTATTTT. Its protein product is CASSIGLAATDTQYF. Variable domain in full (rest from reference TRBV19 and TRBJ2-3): DGGITQSPKYLFRKEGQNVTLSCEQNLNHDAMYWYRQDPGQGLRLIYYSQIVNDFQKGDIAEGYSVSREKKESFPLTVTSAQKNPTAFYLCASSIGLAATDTQYFGPGTRLTVL.

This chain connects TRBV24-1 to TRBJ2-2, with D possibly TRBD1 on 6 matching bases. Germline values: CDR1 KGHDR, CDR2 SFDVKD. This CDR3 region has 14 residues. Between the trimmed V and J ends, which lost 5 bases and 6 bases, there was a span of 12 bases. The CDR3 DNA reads TGTGCCACCAGTGCAACAGGGCCTCCCGGGGAGCTGTTTTTT. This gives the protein CATSATGPPGELFF.

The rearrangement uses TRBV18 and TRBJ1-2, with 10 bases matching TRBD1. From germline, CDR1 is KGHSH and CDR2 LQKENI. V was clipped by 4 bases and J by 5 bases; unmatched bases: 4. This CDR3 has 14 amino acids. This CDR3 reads CASSRGTGEYGYTF. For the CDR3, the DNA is TGTGCCAGCTCACGTGGGACAGGGGAGTATGGCTACACCTTC.

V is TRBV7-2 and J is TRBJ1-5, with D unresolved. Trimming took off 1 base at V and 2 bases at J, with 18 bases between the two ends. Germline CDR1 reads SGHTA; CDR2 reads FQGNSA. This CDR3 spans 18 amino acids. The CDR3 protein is CASSLVTPLPGGNQPQHF. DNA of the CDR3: TGTGCCAGCAGCTTAGTTACACCTCTGCCTGGTGGCAATCAGCCCCAGCATTTT.

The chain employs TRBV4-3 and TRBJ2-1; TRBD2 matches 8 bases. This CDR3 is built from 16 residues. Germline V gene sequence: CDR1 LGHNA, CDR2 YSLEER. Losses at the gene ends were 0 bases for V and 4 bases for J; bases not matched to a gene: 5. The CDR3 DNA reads TGCGCCAGCAGCCAAGATAGAATAGCGGGGTACAATGAGCAGTTCTTC. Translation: CASSQDRIAGYNEQFF.

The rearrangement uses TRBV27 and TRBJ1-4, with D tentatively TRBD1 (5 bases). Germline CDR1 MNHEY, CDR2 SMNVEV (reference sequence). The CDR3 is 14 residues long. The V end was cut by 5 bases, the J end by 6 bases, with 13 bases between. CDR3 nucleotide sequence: TGTGCCAGCAGTCCCTGGGGCTCCGATGAAAAACTGTTTTTT. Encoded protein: CASSPWGSDEKLFF.

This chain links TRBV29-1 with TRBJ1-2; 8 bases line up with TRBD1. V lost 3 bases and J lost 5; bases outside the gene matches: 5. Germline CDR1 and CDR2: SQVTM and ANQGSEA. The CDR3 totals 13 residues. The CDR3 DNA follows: TGCAGCGTTGAGGCAGGGGGCGCGTATGGCTACACCTTC. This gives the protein CSVEAGGAYGYTF.

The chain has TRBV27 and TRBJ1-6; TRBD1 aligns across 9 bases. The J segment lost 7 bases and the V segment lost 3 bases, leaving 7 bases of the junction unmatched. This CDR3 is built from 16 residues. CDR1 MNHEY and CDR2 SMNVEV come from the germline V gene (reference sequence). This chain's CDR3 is CASSFLQGARNSPLHF. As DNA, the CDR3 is TGTGCCAGCAGTTTCCTACAGGGGGCGAGGAATTCACCCCTCCACTTT.

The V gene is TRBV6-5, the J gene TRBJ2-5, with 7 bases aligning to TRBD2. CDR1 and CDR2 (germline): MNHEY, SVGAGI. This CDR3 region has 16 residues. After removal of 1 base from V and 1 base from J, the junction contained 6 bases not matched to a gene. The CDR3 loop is CASSYYRTSLQETQYF. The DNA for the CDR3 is TGTGCCAGCAGTTACTACAGGACTAGTCTCCAAGAGACCCAGTACTTC.

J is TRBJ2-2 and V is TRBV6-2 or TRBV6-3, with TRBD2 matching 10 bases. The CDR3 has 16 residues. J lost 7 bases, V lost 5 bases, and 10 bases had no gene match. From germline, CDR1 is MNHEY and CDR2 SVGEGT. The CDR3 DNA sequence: TGTGCCAGCAGTCGAGGAGCGGGAGGGCCGGACGGGGAGCTGTTTTTT. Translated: CASSRGAGGPDGELFF.

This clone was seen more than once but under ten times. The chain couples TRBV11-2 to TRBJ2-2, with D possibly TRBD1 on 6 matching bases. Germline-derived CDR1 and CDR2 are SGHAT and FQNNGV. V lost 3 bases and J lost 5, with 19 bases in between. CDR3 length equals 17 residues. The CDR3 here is CASSFLRGTRGTGELFF. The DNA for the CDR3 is TGTGCCAGCAGCTTCCTTCGTGGGACCAGGGGTACCGGGGAGCTGTTTTTT.

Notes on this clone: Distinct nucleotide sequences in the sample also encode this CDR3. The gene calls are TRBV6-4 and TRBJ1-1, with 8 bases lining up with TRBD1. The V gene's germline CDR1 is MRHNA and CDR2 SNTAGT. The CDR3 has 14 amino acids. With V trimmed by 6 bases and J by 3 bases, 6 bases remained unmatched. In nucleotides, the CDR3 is TGTGCCAGCAGCGTGACAGGGGAGGACACTGAAGCTTTCTTT. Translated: CASSVTGEDTEAFF.

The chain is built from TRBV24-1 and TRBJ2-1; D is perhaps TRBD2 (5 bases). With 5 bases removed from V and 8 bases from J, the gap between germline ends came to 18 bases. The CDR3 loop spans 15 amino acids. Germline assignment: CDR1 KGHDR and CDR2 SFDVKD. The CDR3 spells CATSVYRTSYDEQFF. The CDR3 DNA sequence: TGTGCCACCAGTGTGTACCGGACTTCGTATGATGAGCAGTTCTTC.

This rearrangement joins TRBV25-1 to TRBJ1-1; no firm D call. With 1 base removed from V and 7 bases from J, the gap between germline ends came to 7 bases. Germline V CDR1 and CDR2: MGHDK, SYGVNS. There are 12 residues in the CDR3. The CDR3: CASSESIFEAFF. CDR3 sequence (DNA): TGTGCCAGCAGTGAATCCATTTTTGAAGCTTTCTTT.

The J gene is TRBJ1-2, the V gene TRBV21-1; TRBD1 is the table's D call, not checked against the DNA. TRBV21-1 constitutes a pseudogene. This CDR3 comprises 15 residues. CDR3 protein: CASSFRTGEGYGYTF. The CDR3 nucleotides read TGTGCCAGCAGCTTTCGGACAGGGGAAGGCTATGGCTACACCTTC.